The 11 T cell receptor beta chains presented below share a single source sample, sequenced in a study of identical twins. From the 5' RACE reads, TCRdb called clonotypes with MiXCR, one entry per CDR3 protein. The sample records hundreds of thousands of distinct CDR3 sequences, 15% to 20% being singletons. This sample also appeared in a second study, on T cells expressing NK-cell markers.

Material for sequencing was PBMCs. These receptor sequences come from a woman in her late teens or twenties in good health.

This clonotype was seen a few times. The CDR3 protein is CASSSGASPYNEQFF. The CDR3 DNA reads TGTGCCAGCAGCTCAGGGGCGAGCCCCTACAATGAGCAGTTCTTC. The chain is built from TRBV27 and TRBJ2-1, with TRBD1 as a possible D gene (6 bases). Germline CDR1 and CDR2: MNHEY and SMNVEV (reference sequence). Trimming removed 6 bases from V and 2 bases from J, with 14 bases in between. The CDR3 length is 15 residues.

This chain joins TRBV6-5 and TRBJ1-4; perhaps TRBD1 as D (6 bases). The CDR3 contains 12 residues. Trimming cost V 9 bases and J 4 bases, with 9 bases left between them. CDR1 MNHEY and CDR2 SVGAGI come from the germline V gene. DNA for the CDR3: TGTGCCAGGGGACAACATAATGAAAAACTGTTTTTT. Translating gives CARGQHNEKLFF.

The chain has TRBV20-1 and TRBJ1-1, with 8 bases fitting TRBD1. The germline V gene encodes CDR1 DFQATT and CDR2 SNEGSKA (reference sequence). V trimming: 0 bases; J trimming: 1 base; junction bases outside the gene matches: 4. The CDR3 spans 15 residues. CDR3 residues: CSARDLDRANTEAFF. The CDR3 region has the DNA TGCAGTGCTAGAGATCTGGACAGGGCGAACACTGAAGCTTTCTTT.

The chain combines TRBV4-2 with TRBJ2-3; 16 nucleotides agree with TRBD2. Per the germline V gene, CDR1 is LGHNA and CDR2 is YNFKEQ. V trimming: 0 bases; J trimming: 3 bases; junction bases outside the gene matches: 3. This CDR3 has 18 residues. The CDR3 here is CASSQDRGLAGGTDTQYF. DNA for the CDR3: TGTGCCAGCAGCCAAGACCGGGGACTAGCGGGGGGGACAGATACGCAGTATTTT.

The V call is TRBV5-1, the J call TRBJ1-1, with TRBD1 matching 8 bases. V shed 0 bases and J 5 bases; nucleotides not matched to a gene: 6. The CDR3 covers 15 residues. Germline values: CDR1 SGHRS, CDR2 YFSETQ. CDR3 loop: CASSLGTGSRTEAFF. CDR3 in DNA: TGCGCCAGCAGCTTGGGGACAGGGTCGAGGACTGAAGCTTTCTTT.

A few counts support this clonotype. The rearrangement links TRBV20-1 to TRBJ2-3, with D unclear. The germline V and J ends were trimmed by 3 bases and 2 bases, with 12 bases remaining between them. This CDR3 is built from 14 residues. The germline V gene encodes CDR1 DFQATT and CDR2 SNEGSKA (reference sequence). CDR3 residues: CSASRGTTTDTQYF. The CDR3 nucleotides are TGCAGTGCTAGTCGCGGAACGACCACAGATACGCAGTATTTT.

This clonotype was observed a handful of times. This chain links TRBV14 with TRBJ2-3; tentative D call: TRBD2 (6 bases). Trimming shortened V by 2 bases and J by 3 bases, and 9 bases separated the two germline ends. Looked up from germline, CDR1 is SGHDN and CDR2 is FVKESK. This CDR3 is built from 14 residues. The DNA of the CDR3 is TGTGCCAGCAGCCAAAGGAGGGTTACAGATACGCAGTATTTT. It translates to CASSQRRVTDTQYF.

This sequence joins TRBV5-6 and TRBJ2-1; possible D gene TRBD2, 5 bases. The germline V and J ends were trimmed by 4 bases and 9 bases, with 11 bases remaining between them. The CDR3 consists of 12 residues. The germline V gene has CDR1 SGHDT and CDR2 YYEEEE. CDR3 in amino acids: CASSGIEGEQFF. For the CDR3, the DNA is TGTGCCAGCAGCGGGATAGAGGGTGAGCAGTTCTTC.

This clonotype was observed a few times. V gene TRBV29-1 combines with J gene TRBJ2-1; D perhaps matches TRBD1 (6 bases). V was cut by 3 bases and J by 2 bases, with 8 bases left in between. Germline lookup yields CDR1 SQVTM and CDR2 ANQGSEA. The CDR3 totals 13 residues. The CDR3 is CSVEAGAYNEQFF. For the CDR3, the DNA is TGCAGCGTTGAGGCAGGGGCCTACAATGAGCAGTTCTTC.

This clonotype has just a few counts. The chain combines TRBV4-1 with TRBJ2-2, with D maybe TRBD1 (6 bases). This CDR3 comprises 15 residues. The germline V gene encodes CDR1 MGHRA and CDR2 YSYEKL. The germline V and J ends were trimmed by 5 bases and 0 bases, with 10 bases remaining between them. CDR3 protein: CASSKGQTNTGELFF. CDR3 DNA: TGCGCCAGCAGCAAAGGACAGACGAACACCGGGGAGCTGTTTTTT.

The genes are TRBV19 and TRBJ2-5; D possibly matches TRBD1 or TRBD2 (6 bases each). Trimming took 3 bases from V and 5 from J, leaving 10 bases between them. The germline V gene has CDR1 LNHDA and CDR2 SQIVND (reference sequence). The CDR3 totals 13 residues. CDR3 DNA: TGTGCCAGTAGTATTCCGGGGGCGGAGACCCAGTACTTC. Translation gives CASSIPGAETQYF.